Listed below are T cell receptor beta chains from one sample, sequenced in a study of cytomegalovirus exposure and HLA in healthy donors. Assay used: immunoSEQ multiplex PCR; TCRdb lists only in-frame clones, some missing. This table has 200,000 to 250,000 clones, 80% to 90% appearing once. The source material was PBMCs. The receptors come from a woman in her late teens or twenties in good health and CMV-seronegative. Both conserved end residues are part of each CDR3. The order of the fields is clone size, D gene, V gene, J gene, CDR3 protein, CDR3 DNA. A D gene is named only where the DNA matches it firmly. Not every row has a clone size; where given, it reads once, few, many or a size class.

clone_size: NA
d_call: NA
v_call: TRBV28
j_call: TRBJ1-3
cdr3_aa: CASSLTGQGNTIYF
cdr3_nt: TGTGCCAGCAGTTTAACTGGGCAAGGAAACACCATATATTTT

clone_size: NA
d_call: NA
v_call: TRBV4-2
j_call: TRBJ2-1
cdr3_aa: CASSHEDYYNEQFF
cdr3_nt: TGTGCCAGCAGCCATGAGGACTATTACAATGAGCAGTTCTTC

clone_size: NA
d_call: TRBD1
v_call: TRBV4-1
j_call: TRBJ1-1
cdr3_aa: CASSQPTRDRGRAFF
cdr3_nt: TGCGCCAGCAGCCAGCCAACCCGGGACAGGGGGCGAGCTTTCTTT

clone_size: NA
d_call: NA
v_call: TRBV7-2
j_call: TRBJ1-2
cdr3_aa: CASRGRDKVGSGYTF
cdr3_nt: TGTGCCAGTCGGGGCCGGGACAAGGTGGGTTCTGGCTACACCTTC

clone_size: once
d_call: NA
v_call: TRBV6-5
j_call: TRBJ1-6
cdr3_aa: CASSLVASYNSPLHF
cdr3_nt: TGTGCCAGCAGTTTAGTAGCCTCCTATAATTCACCCCTCCACTTT

clone_size: NA
d_call: NA
v_call: TRBV6-4
j_call: TRBJ2-3
cdr3_aa: CASSATSGTDTQYF
cdr3_nt: TGTGCCAGCAGTGCCACTTCGGGCACAGATACGCAGTATTTT

clone_size: NA
d_call: NA
v_call: TRBV27
j_call: TRBJ2-1
cdr3_aa: CASSSKTLHEQFF
cdr3_nt: TGTGCCAGCAGTTCTAAGACTCTCCATGAGCAGTTCTTC

clone_size: NA
d_call: TRBD2
v_call: TRBV7-2
j_call: TRBJ2-2
cdr3_aa: CASSAPPGGGPNTGELFF
cdr3_nt: TGTGCCAGCAGCGCACCTCCCGGGGGGGGGCCGAACACCGGGGAGCTGTTTTTT

clone_size: NA
d_call: NA
v_call: TRBV11-2
j_call: TRBJ2-7
cdr3_aa: CASSPPKTVSASSSYEQYF
cdr3_nt: TGTGCCAGCAGCCCCCCCAAGACAGTCTCTGCCTCCTCGTCCTACGAGCAGTACTTC

clone_size: NA
d_call: NA
v_call: TRBV5-1
j_call: TRBJ1-6
cdr3_aa: CASSLLWQGNSPLHF
cdr3_nt: TGCGCCAGCAGCTTACTCTGGCAGGGGAATTCACCCCTCCACTTT

clone_size: NA
d_call: NA
v_call: TRBV6-5
j_call: TRBJ2-7
cdr3_aa: CASSYSKTQQYF
cdr3_nt: TGTGCCAGCAGTTACTCGAAGACTCAGCAGTACTTC

clone_size: NA
d_call: NA
v_call: TRBV13
j_call: TRBJ2-7
cdr3_aa: CASSLGRGTASYEQYF
cdr3_nt: TGTGCCAGCAGCTTAGGCCGCGGGACAGCATCCTACGAGCAGTACTTC

clone_size: NA
d_call: NA
v_call: TRBV14
j_call: TRBJ2-1
cdr3_aa: CASSPFGGAYNEQFF
cdr3_nt: TGTGCCAGCAGCCCTTTTGGCGGGGCCTACAATGAGCAGTTCTTC

clone_size: NA
d_call: NA
v_call: TRBV6-1
j_call: TRBJ1-1
cdr3_aa: CASSDPGQTSTEAFF
cdr3_nt: TGTGCCAGCAGTGATCCGGGACAAACCTCCACTGAAGCTTTCTTT

clone_size: NA
d_call: NA
v_call: TRBV2
j_call: TRBJ1-4
cdr3_aa: CASSGRVPNEKLFF
cdr3_nt: TGTGCCAGCAGTGGGCGGGTTCCTAATGAAAAACTGTTTTTT

clone_size: NA
d_call: NA
v_call: TRBV27
j_call: TRBJ1-2
cdr3_aa: CASKTEEDGYTF
cdr3_nt: TGTGCCAGCAAAACTGAGGAGGATGGCTACACCTTC

clone_size: NA
d_call: NA
v_call: TRBV2
j_call: TRBJ1-2
cdr3_aa: CASSEAGRPSYGYTF
cdr3_nt: TGTGCCAGCAGTGAAGCAGGCAGGCCGAGCTATGGCTACACCTTC

clone_size: NA
d_call: NA
v_call: TRBV15
j_call: TRBJ2-5
cdr3_aa: CATSSDIEQQETQYF
cdr3_nt: TGTGCCACCAGCAGCGATATAGAACAGCAAGAGACCCAGTACTTC

clone_size: NA
d_call: NA
v_call: TRBV6-6
j_call: TRBJ1-5
cdr3_aa: CASSYSGGPREPQHF
cdr3_nt: TGTGCCAGCAGTTACTCTGGAGGGCCACGGGAGCCCCAGCATTTT

clone_size: NA
d_call: NA
v_call: TRBV7-2
j_call: TRBJ1-1
cdr3_aa: CASSLGWGRDTEAFF
cdr3_nt: TGTGCCAGCAGCTTAGGTTGGGGGAGGGACACTGAAGCTTTCTTT

clone_size: NA
d_call: NA
v_call: TRBV7-2
j_call: TRBJ2-7
cdr3_aa: CASSLAGTLYEQYF
cdr3_nt: TGTGCCAGCAGCTTAGCGGGGACACTTTACGAGCAGTACTTC

clone_size: NA
d_call: NA
v_call: TRBV5-1
j_call: TRBJ1-1
cdr3_aa: CASRRGPNTEAFF
cdr3_nt: TGCGCCAGCAGAAGAGGCCCGAACACTGAAGCTTTCTTT